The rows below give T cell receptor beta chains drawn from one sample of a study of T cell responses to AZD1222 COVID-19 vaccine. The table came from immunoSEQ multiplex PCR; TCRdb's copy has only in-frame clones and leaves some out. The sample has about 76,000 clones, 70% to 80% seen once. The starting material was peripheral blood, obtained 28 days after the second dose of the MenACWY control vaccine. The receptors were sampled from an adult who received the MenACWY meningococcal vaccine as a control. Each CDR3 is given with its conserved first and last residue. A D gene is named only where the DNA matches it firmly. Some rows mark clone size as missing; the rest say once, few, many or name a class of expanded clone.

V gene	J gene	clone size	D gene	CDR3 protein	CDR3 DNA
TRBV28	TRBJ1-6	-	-	CASTGGGKSSPLHF	TGTGCCAGCACCGGCGGTGGGAAGAGTTCACCCCTCCACTTT
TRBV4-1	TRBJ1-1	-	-	CASSQDAGTTLYTEAFF	TGCGCCAGCAGCCAAGACGCCGGAACCACCCTGTACACTGAAGCTTTCTTT
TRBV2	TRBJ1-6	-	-	CASRRDYNSPLHF	TGTGCCAGCAGGCGGGATTATAATTCACCCCTCCACTTT
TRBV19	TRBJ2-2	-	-	CASSRFENTGELFF	TGTGCCAGTAGTAGGTTCGAGAACACCGGGGAGCTGTTTTTT
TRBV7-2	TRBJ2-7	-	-	CASSLRSGESSYEQYF	TGTGCCAGCAGCTTAAGGTCGGGCGAGAGCTCCTACGAGCAGTACTTC
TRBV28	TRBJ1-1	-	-	CASSLGYRLNTEAFF	TGTGCCAGCAGTTTAGGGTACAGACTGAACACTGAAGCTTTCTTT
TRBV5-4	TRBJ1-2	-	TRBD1	CASSSNDRGHGYTF	TGTGCCAGCAGCTCGAACGACAGGGGGCATGGCTACACCTTC
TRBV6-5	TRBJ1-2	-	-	CASRLGTSVGGYTF	TGTGCCAGCAGACTAGGGACATCGGTGGGTGGCTACACCTTC
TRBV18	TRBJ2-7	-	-	CASSADMSSYEQYF	TGTGCCAGCTCAGCCGACATGAGCTCCTACGAGCAGTACTTC
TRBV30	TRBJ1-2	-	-	CACRGMYGYTF	TGTGCCTGCCGAGGGATGTATGGCTACACCTTC
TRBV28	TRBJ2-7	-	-	CASGDEQYF	TGTGCCTCAGGGGACGAGCAGTACTTC
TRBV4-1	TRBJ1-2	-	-	CASSPGKWSGHYGYTF	TGCGCCAGCAGCCCCGGGAAGTGGAGTGGTCACTATGGCTACACCTTC
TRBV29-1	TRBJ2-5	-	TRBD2	CSVAAGGEETQYF	TGCAGCGTTGCAGCGGGAGGGGAGGAGACCCAGTACTTC
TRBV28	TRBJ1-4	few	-	CATRGRSNEKLFF	TGTGCCACCCGGGGGCGGTCTAATGAAAAACTGTTTTTT
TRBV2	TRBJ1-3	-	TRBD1	CASSVGTGALGNTIYF	TGTGCCAGCAGTGTTGGGACAGGGGCCCTGGGAAACACCATATATTTT
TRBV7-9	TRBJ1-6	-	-	CASSLINSPLHF	TGTGCCAGCAGCTTGATTAATTCACCCCTCCACTTT
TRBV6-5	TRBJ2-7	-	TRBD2	CASSFSGTSSYEQYF	TGTGCCAGCAGTTTTAGCGGGACAAGCTCCTACGAGCAGTACTTC
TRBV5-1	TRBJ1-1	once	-	CASSLRAGTEAFF	TGCGCCAGCAGCCTCAGGGCGGGCACTGAAGCTTTCTTT
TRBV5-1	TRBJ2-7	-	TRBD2	CASSWGLPGSYEQYF	TGCGCCAGCAGCTGGGGACTACCCGGAAGCTACGAGCAGTACTTC
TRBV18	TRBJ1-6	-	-	CASSPQGVPNSPLHF	TGTGCCAGCTCACCCCAGGGAGTACCTAATTCACCCCTCCACTTT
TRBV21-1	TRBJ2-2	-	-	CASSMSCGELFF	TGTGCCAGCAGCATGTCATGCGGGGAGCTGTTTTTT
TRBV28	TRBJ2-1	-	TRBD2	CASSREIPGLAGYNEQFF	TGTGCCAGCAGTAGAGAGATCCCCGGACTAGCGGGCTACAATGAGCAGTTCTTC
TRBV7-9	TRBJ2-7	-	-	CASSFSQGQEQYF	TGTGCCAGCAGCTTTAGTCAGGGCCAGGAGCAGTACTTC
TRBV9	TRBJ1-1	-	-	CASSVNSNTEAFF	TGTGCCAGCAGCGTAAACAGTAACACTGAAGCTTTCTTT
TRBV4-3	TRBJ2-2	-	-	CASSQGDSNTGELFF	TGCGCCAGCAGCCAAGGAGATTCGAACACCGGGGAGCTGTTTTTT
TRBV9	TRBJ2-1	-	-	CASSPEITTYNEQFF	TGTGCCAGCAGCCCCGAAATCACCACCTACAATGAGCAGTTCTTC
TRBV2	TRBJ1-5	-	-	CASSVRGFDQPQHF	TGTGCCAGCAGTGTGCGAGGGTTTGATCAGCCCCAGCATTTT
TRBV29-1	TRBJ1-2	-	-	CSVVGDTNGYTF	TGCAGCGTTGTAGGGGACACCAATGGCTACACCTTC
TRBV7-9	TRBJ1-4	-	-	CASSSPGTHEKLFF	TGTGCCAGCAGCTCTCCGGGGACCCATGAAAAACTGTTTTTT
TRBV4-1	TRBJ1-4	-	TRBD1	CASSQGARGNRGTNEKLFF	TGCGCCAGCAGCCAAGGGGCAAGAGGAAACAGGGGAACTAATGAAAAACTGTTTTTT
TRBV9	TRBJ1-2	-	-	CASSARDTRNYGYTF	TGTGCCAGCAGCGCCAGGGACACTCGGAACTATGGCTACACCTTC
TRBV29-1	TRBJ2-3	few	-	CSVRFPGKDTQYF	TGCAGCGTTCGGTTCCCCGGCAAAGATACGCAGTATTTT
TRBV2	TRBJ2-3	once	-	CASSPRAAQPADTQYF	TGTGCCAGCAGCCCTAGGGCCGCCCAACCCGCAGATACGCAGTATTTT
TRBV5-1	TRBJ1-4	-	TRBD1	CASSLTGGNEKLFF	TGCGCCAGCAGCTTGACAGGGGGGAATGAAAAACTGTTTTTT
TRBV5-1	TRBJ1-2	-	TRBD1	CASSRGQGFGYTF	TGCGCCAGCAGCCGGGGACAGGGATTTGGCTACACCTTC
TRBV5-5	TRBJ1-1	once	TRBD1	CASSALQGAATEAFF	TGTGCCAGCAGCGCCTTACAGGGGGCGGCGACTGAAGCTTTCTTT
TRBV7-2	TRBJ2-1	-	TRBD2	CASRPRLAGAYNEQFF	TGTGCCAGCAGGCCCCGACTAGCGGGGGCCTACAATGAGCAGTTCTTC
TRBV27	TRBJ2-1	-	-	CASSPARRESSYNEQFF	TGTGCCAGCAGTCCCGCCCGACGCGAAAGCTCCTACAATGAGCAGTTCTTC
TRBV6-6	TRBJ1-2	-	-	CASSYSQVTEGYTF	TGTGCCAGCAGTTACTCCCAGGTCACGGAGGGCTACACCTTC
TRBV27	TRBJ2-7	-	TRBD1	CASSLGQGNEQYF	TGTGCCAGCAGTTTGGGACAGGGAAACGAGCAGTACTTC
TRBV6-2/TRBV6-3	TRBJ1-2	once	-	CASSYEGGYGYTF	TGTGCCAGCAGTTACGAAGGGGGCTATGGCTACACCTTC
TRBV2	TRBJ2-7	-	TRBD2	CASSEKLAGVYSYEQYF	TGTGCCAGCAGTGAAAAGCTAGCGGGGGTATATTCCTACGAGCAGTACTTC
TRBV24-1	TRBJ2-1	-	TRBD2	CATSDPRTSGESSYNEQFF	TGTGCCACCAGTGACCCTCGGACTAGCGGGGAAAGCTCCTACAATGAGCAGTTCTTC
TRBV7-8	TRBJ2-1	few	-	CASSPGPTAAEQFF	TGTGCCAGCAGTCCGGGACCCACCGCGGCTGAGCAGTTCTTC
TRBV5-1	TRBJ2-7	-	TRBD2	CASSPSGWTSKDEQYF	TGCGCCAGCAGCCCTTCCGGATGGACTAGCAAGGACGAGCAGTACTTC
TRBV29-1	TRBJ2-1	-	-	CSVDEGVAYNEQFF	TGCAGCGTTGATGAGGGAGTCGCCTACAATGAGCAGTTCTTC